This entry describes one T cell receptor beta chain. The antigen is undetermined. Isolation of PBMCs gave at least 7 million cells per sample. The second PCR ran roughly 6 to 11 cycles with a sample-barcoded 5' primer and J-beta primers. TCRdb itself ran the 5' RACE reads through MiXCR, one entry per CDR3 protein. The table includes about 800,000 distinct CDR3 sequences, 20% to 30% detected once. This sample was taken from a study of blood T cells in healthy people across ages. Regarding the study as a whole: TCR beta diversity correlated strongly with naive T cell percentage. Naive CD4+ cells and diversity were both higher in long-lived donors than in aged donors.

Germline-derived CDR1 and CDR2 are MNHEY and SVGEGT. The CDR3 contains 14 residues. Trimming cost V 7 bases and J 7 bases; bases outside gene matches: 7. This sample also belongs to another study, concerning T cells of mothers and their children.

Sequenced: blood. V gene TRBV6-2 or TRBV6-3 combines with J gene TRBJ2-1; 10 nucleotides align to TRBD2. The sequence was obtained from a boy aged 5-17 years in good health. The CDR3: CASKVGTSVNEQFF. The CDR3, as DNA: TGTGCCAGCAAGGTTGGGACTAGCGTTAATGAGCAGTTCTTC.